Here is one T cell receptor (beta chain) with its context. The antigen remains unidentified. The CDR3 has 17 residues. Germline V gives CDR1 LGHNT, CDR2 FRNRAP. V shed 2 bases, J shed 4 bases, and the junction held 7 bases outside the gene matches. This record comes from a study of beta chain features in type 1 diabetes. Notes on the study in general: Moderate yet significant TCRB CDR3 shortening was seen in Type 1 diabetes patients in all four CD4+ subsets.

Investigators reverse transcribed all isolated RNA, so they sequenced expressed TCRB transcripts. The repertoire was sequenced with immunoSEQ multiplex PCR; TCRdb's copy has only in-frame clones and lacks some. Here the sample spans some 350,000 clones, roughly 13% being singletons. The clonotype comes from a woman aged 18-29 years with type 1 diabetes. The rearrangement uses TRBV12-5 and TRBJ2-1; TRBD2 matches 11 bases. Sequenced material: naive CD4+ T cells from blood. The chain's CDR3 is CASGLKVAGGWYNEQFF. The CDR3 DNA sequence: TGTGCTAGTGGTTTGAAGGTAGCGGGAGGGTGGTACAATGAGCAGTTCTTC.